Listed here are 2 T cell receptor beta chains from one sample, sequenced in a study of blood T cells in healthy people across ages. A second PCR, run for about 6 to 12 cycles, used a sample-barcoded 5' primer plus a J-beta primer mix. A single record per CDR3 protein comes from TCRdb applying MiXCR to the 5' RACE reads. The data show 660,000 or so distinct CDR3 sequences, approximately 50% seen once. The specimen sequenced was blood. Receptors originate from a man aged 60-69 years in good health.

The chain carries TRBV5-5 and TRBJ1-6, with D perhaps matching TRBD1 (5 bases). The CDR3 has 14 residues. Trimming shortened V by 9 bases and J by 9 bases, and 19 bases separated the two germline ends. The germline V gene encodes CDR1 SGHKS and CDR2 YYEKEE (reference sequence). The CDR3 nucleotides are TGTGCCACCGGCCGAGGGCAGGGAAGTTCACCCCTCCACTTT. Its translation is CATGRGQGSSPLHF.

The chain combines TRBV20-1 with TRBJ2-7; D is perhaps TRBD1 or TRBD2 (5 bases each). The closer fit of TRBJ2-5 to the DNA end suggests the J call may be wrong. The CDR3 length is 12 residues. Germline CDR1 reads DFQATT; CDR2 reads SNEGSKA (reference sequence). CDR3 bases: TGCAGTGCTGGGACGGCCCGTGGGACCCAGTACTTC. It translates to CSAGTARGTQYF.